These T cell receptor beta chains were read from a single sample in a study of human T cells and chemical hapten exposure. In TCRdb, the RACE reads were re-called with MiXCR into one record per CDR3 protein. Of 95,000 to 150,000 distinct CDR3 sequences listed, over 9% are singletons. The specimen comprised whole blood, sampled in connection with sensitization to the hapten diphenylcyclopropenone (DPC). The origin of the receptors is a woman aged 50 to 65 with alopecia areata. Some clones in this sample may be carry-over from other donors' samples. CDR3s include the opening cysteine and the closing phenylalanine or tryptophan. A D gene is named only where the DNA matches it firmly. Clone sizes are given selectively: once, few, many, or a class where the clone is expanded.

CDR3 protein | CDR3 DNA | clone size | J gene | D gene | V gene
CSARKGGATNEKLFF | TGCAGTGCTAGAAAAGGCGGTGCAACTAATGAAAAACTGTTTTTT | few | TRBJ1-4 | NA | TRBV20-1
CSARGQPQHF | TGCAGCGCTCGGGGGCAGCCCCAGCATTTT | NA | TRBJ1-5 | NA | TRBV29-1
CASSPQTPGGLYEQYF | TGTGCCAGCTCACCACAGACGCCTGGAGGCCTCTACGAGCAGTACTTC | many | TRBJ2-7 | NA | TRBV18
CASSPLGGGDSPLHF | TGTGCCAGCAGCCCCCTCGGGGGAGGAGATTCACCCCTCCACTTT | NA | TRBJ1-6 | NA | TRBV13
CASSLEYGRNF | TGTGCCAGCAGCTTGGAGTACGGCAGGAACTTC | few | TRBJ2-7 | NA | TRBV5-5
CASSLGRASGNTIYF | TGTGCCAGCAGCTTAGGCAGGGCGTCTGGAAACACCATATATTTT | few | TRBJ1-3 | NA | TRBV7-2
CASSSGQGSCYF | TGTGCCAGCAGCTCCGGACAGGGATCATGTTATTTC | NA | TRBJ2-7 | TRBD1 | TRBV7-9
CAISDWDRGSSGANVLTF | TGTGCCATCAGTGATTGGGACAGGGGTTCCTCTGGGGCCAACGTCCTGACTTTC | NA | TRBJ2-6 | TRBD1 | TRBV10-3
CASSLTGAMGKTEAFF | TGCGCCAGCAGCTTGACTGGGGCGATGGGGAAGACTGAAGCTTTCTTT | many | TRBJ1-1 | NA | TRBV5-1
CSARDPSSERVPYEQYF | TGCAGTGCTAGAGACCCCTCTAGTGAGCGGGTACCCTACGAGCAGTACTTC | few | TRBJ2-7 | NA | TRBV20-1
CASSYWAVGEPQHF | TGTGCCAGCAGTTACTGGGCGGTTGGGGAGCCCCAGCATTTT | many | TRBJ1-5 | NA | TRBV6-2/TRBV6-3
CASSLDLGGTDTQYF | TGTGCCAGCAGCTTGGACCTGGGAGGCACAGATACGCAGTATTTT | NA | TRBJ2-3 | NA | TRBV5-4
CASSYSGGASYEQYF | TGTGCCAGCAGTTACTCCGGCGGGGCCTCCTACGAGCAGTACTTC | NA | TRBJ2-7 | NA | TRBV6-5
CASSYSRGSNTEAFF | TGTGCCAGCAGTTACTCGAGGGGTTCGAACACTGAAGCTTTCTTT | once | TRBJ1-1 | NA | TRBV6-5
CASSQDSRPNTEAFF | TGCGCCAGCAGCCAAGATTCCAGACCGAACACTGAAGCTTTCTTT | many | TRBJ1-1 | NA | TRBV4-3
CASSRGTSSSYEQYF | TGTGCCAGCAGTAGGGGTACTTCGAGCTCCTACGAGCAGTACTTC | NA | TRBJ2-7 | NA | TRBV2
CASSSEQGMSYNEQFF | TGTGCCAGCAGCAGCGAGCAGGGGATGTCCTACAATGAGCAGTTCTTC | NA | TRBJ2-1 | NA | TRBV7-9
CASTSGTGEQYF | TGTGCCAGCACCTCCGGGACAGGCGAGCAGTACTTC | many | TRBJ2-7 | TRBD1 | TRBV6-6
CASSVAVAGVYEQYF | TGTGCCAGCAGCGTAGCGGTGGCGGGGGTCTACGAGCAGTACTTC | few | TRBJ2-7 | TRBD2 | TRBV9
CSASGSEETQYF | TGCAGTGCTAGCGGGTCGGAGGAGACCCAGTACTTC | NA | TRBJ2-5 | NA | TRBV20-1
CASSEAAGGFYNEQFF | TGTGCCAGCAGTGAGGCAGCGGGGGGCTTCTACAATGAGCAGTTCTTC | NA | TRBJ2-1 | TRBD2 | TRBV2
CASSWGGQGPYEQYF | TGTGCCAGCAGCTGGGGGGGACAGGGACCCTACGAGCAGTACTTC | many | TRBJ2-7 | TRBD1 | TRBV7-9
CASSLDAGLHNEQFF | TGTGCCAGCAGCTTAGATGCGGGACTTCACAATGAGCAGTTCTTC | few | TRBJ2-1 | NA | TRBV7-2
CAISDGGAYEQYF | TGTGCCATCAGTGACGGGGGGGCCTACGAGCAGTACTTC | few | TRBJ2-7 | TRBD2 | TRBV10-3
CASSQGQGFYNEQFF | TGTGCCAGCAGCCAAGGGCAGGGCTTCTACAATGAGCAGTTCTTC | NA | TRBJ2-1 | NA | TRBV3-1